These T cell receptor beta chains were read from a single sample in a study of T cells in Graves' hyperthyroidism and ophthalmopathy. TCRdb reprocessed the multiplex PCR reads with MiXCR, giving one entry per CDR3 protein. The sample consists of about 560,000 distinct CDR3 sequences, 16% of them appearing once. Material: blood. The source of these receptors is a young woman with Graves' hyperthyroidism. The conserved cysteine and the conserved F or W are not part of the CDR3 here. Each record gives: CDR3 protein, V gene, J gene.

ASSLEGTSGGVETQY	TRBV11-2	TRBJ2-5
ATATLADSYEQY	TRBV6-1	TRBJ2-7
ASSFHRGQGAGANVLT	TRBV6-2/TRBV6-3	TRBJ2-6
ASSTRDRGSPTEAF	TRBV12-3/TRBV12-4	TRBJ1-1
AGQGPSPEAF	TRBV12-3/TRBV12-4	TRBJ1-1
ASGLLSKTGEDQPQH	TRBV12-5	TRBJ1-5
ASSSGLAGGHDTQY	TRBV7-2	TRBJ2-3
ASSQVIGGATDAETQY	TRBV3-1	TRBJ2-5
ASKKTGFGTQY	TRBV6-2/TRBV6-3	TRBJ2-3
SARVWGPYNEQF	TRBV20-1	TRBJ2-1
ASADLGGSAYNEQF	TRBV2	TRBJ2-1
ASSTTGISYEQY	TRBV9	TRBJ2-7
ASRGQGIPTEAF	TRBV5-1	TRBJ1-1
SASPPWGAGETQY	TRBV20-1	TRBJ2-5
AQKEREGTYEQY	TRBV2	TRBJ2-7
ATLGRQNTGELF	TRBV2	TRBJ2-2
ASGRLAGNTGELF	TRBV12-5	TRBJ2-2
ASSSLSGDTQY	TRBV13	TRBJ2-3
SAATDYQPQH	TRBV20-1	TRBJ1-5
ASSQDRERSNGIQETQY	TRBV3-1	TRBJ2-5
ASSRFMNTEAF	TRBV7-2	TRBJ1-1
ASSRGQGVAGELF	TRBV6-1	TRBJ2-2
ATSDPKGTGTNQPQH	TRBV24-1	TRBJ1-5
ASSFMRGDTGELF	TRBV27	TRBJ2-2
ASSLASGRPYGYT	TRBV7-2	TRBJ1-2
ASSPQGSNGNTIY	TRBV19	TRBJ1-3
ASSAGTGPGYT	TRBV30	TRBJ1-2
ASSFRGADQPQH	TRBV27	TRBJ1-5
ASSLRQGQNTEAF	TRBV12-3/TRBV12-4	TRBJ1-1
ASTTGATTDTQY	TRBV6-1	TRBJ2-3
ASGASGELF	TRBV2	TRBJ2-2
ASSLMGLAYNEQF	TRBV5-6	TRBJ2-1
SARSPLGRGQETQY	TRBV20-1	TRBJ2-5
SDEGVYGYT	TRBV20-1	TRBJ1-2
ASSFSASVLGKTQY	TRBV12-3/TRBV12-4	TRBJ2-5
ASSWGQGVDEQY	TRBV12-3/TRBV12-4	TRBJ2-7
SARGQGGRGTDTQY	TRBV20-1	TRBJ2-3
ASSPTGTSGQNIQY	TRBV12-3/TRBV12-4	TRBJ2-4
ASSEARGGRNEQF	TRBV6-1	TRBJ2-1
ASSPSDLNEQF	TRBV2	TRBJ2-1
ASTQTGATEAF	TRBV12-3/TRBV12-4	TRBJ1-1
ASSVQGLEIYNEQF	TRBV7-2	TRBJ2-1
SAQIQGRQETQY	TRBV20-1	TRBJ2-5
ASSLRGRGTEAF	TRBV28	TRBJ1-1
ASSLARDNYGYT	TRBV7-8	TRBJ1-2
ASSPSTSGGINEQF	TRBV18	TRBJ2-1
SARAGTEQY	TRBV20-1	TRBJ2-7
ASSIDPNGGQF	TRBV19	TRBJ2-1
ASSFNGGGDTGELF	TRBV28	TRBJ2-2
ASSLALGGLAVTGELF	TRBV5-1	TRBJ2-2
ASSQSWGNEQF	TRBV6-2/TRBV6-3	TRBJ2-1
ASSQTAGHNEQF	TRBV4-1	TRBJ2-1
ASIGDTQY	TRBV6-2/TRBV6-3	TRBJ2-3
ASSGRGLGAF	TRBV6-2/TRBV6-3	TRBJ1-1
SAAPGTGVNTEAF	TRBV20-1	TRBJ1-1
ATLKREGNEQF	TRBV10-3	TRBJ2-1
ASSVREGTGELF	TRBV5-1	TRBJ2-2
SALGGGRAGANVLT	TRBV20-1	TRBJ2-6
ASSQDWVQGALPEQY	TRBV4-3	TRBJ2-7
SASRRGFSNQPQH	TRBV20-1	TRBJ1-5